Reported below is one T cell receptor (beta chain). Between the trimmed V and J ends, which lost 5 bases and 2 bases, there was a span of 15 bases. The V gene's germline CDR1 is GTSNPN and CDR2 SVGIG (reference sequence). The CDR3 spans 14 residues. The source of the sample is a study of blood T cell repertoires in COVID-19. In the study overall: Specimens from acute and convalescent COVID-19 originated in the United States, Italy and Spain. T cells, B-cell-depleted T cells, or PBMCs provided the cDNA or gDNA that served as material.

In the original analysis: The assay estimated nucleated cells by amplifying reference gene primers. Sequencing was performed with immunoSEQ multiplex PCR; in TCRdb, only in-frame clones are kept and a portion is missing. For V, J and clone size, that table is used; D and trimming come from the DNA. Of 350,000 to 450,000 clones listed, roughly 90% were seen once; the top ten hold 1.2%. This clonotype originated in a man aged 35-49 years with acute or convalescent COVID-19. The chain uses TRBV30 and TRBJ2-5, with a weak D call TRBD2 (5 bases). The sample comprised peripheral blood. Here the CDR3 DNA reads TGTGCCTGGGGCCGATTAGGCGGGCAAGAGACCCAGTACTTC. It translates to CAWGRLGGQETQYF.